The rows below give T cell receptor beta chains drawn from one sample of a study of beta chain features in type 1 diabetes. Assay: immunoSEQ multiplex PCR; the TCRdb copy retains only in-frame clones and omits some. The top ten hold 1.1% to 1.5% of the sample, which has more than 8,500 clones, approximately 78% seen once. Sequences were obtained from Tregs from blood. These receptors were collected from a woman younger than 35 in good health. Each CDR3 is given with its conserved first and last residue. The order of the fields is D gene, clone size, J gene, V gene, CDR3 protein, CDR3 DNA. A D gene is named only where the DNA matches it firmly. Clone size appears in some rows only: once, few, many, or a class for an expanded clone.

d_call: .
clone_size: once
j_call: TRBJ1-5
v_call: TRBV27
cdr3_aa: CASMKTAGRGVSNQPQHF
cdr3_nt: TGTGCCAGCATGAAAACCGCCGGCAGGGGCGTAAGCAATCAGCCCCAGCATTTT

d_call: TRBD1
clone_size: .
j_call: TRBJ1-1
v_call: TRBV5-1
cdr3_aa: CASSTGAMNTEAFF
cdr3_nt: TGCGCCAGCAGTACAGGGGCCATGAACACTGAAGCTTTCTTT

d_call: .
clone_size: .
j_call: TRBJ2-2
v_call: TRBV29-1
cdr3_aa: CSVMGAGVTGELFF
cdr3_nt: TGCAGCGTAATGGGGGCAGGGGTCACCGGGGAGCTGTTTTTT

d_call: .
clone_size: .
j_call: TRBJ1-5
v_call: TRBV5-1
cdr3_aa: CASSVGGSSNQPQHF
cdr3_nt: TGCGCCAGCAGCGTAGGGGGTTCGAGCAATCAGCCCCAGCATTTT

d_call: TRBD1
clone_size: .
j_call: TRBJ2-3
v_call: TRBV7-3
cdr3_aa: CASSLYPGQGPDTQYF
cdr3_nt: TGTGCCAGCAGCTTATATCCGGGACAGGGTCCAGATACGCAGTATTTT

d_call: TRBD2
clone_size: .
j_call: TRBJ2-1
v_call: TRBV5-5
cdr3_aa: CASSLVGAGGNYNEQFF
cdr3_nt: TGTGCCAGCAGCTTGGTAGGGGCGGGGGGTAATTACAATGAGCAGTTCTTC

d_call: .
clone_size: .
j_call: TRBJ2-2
v_call: TRBV19
cdr3_aa: CASGLAGELFF
cdr3_nt: TGTGCCAGCGGGTTAGCCGGGGAGCTGTTTTTT

d_call: .
clone_size: .
j_call: TRBJ1-5
v_call: TRBV2
cdr3_aa: CASSAVSNQPQHF
cdr3_nt: TGTGCCAGCAGTGCGGTTAGCAATCAGCCCCAGCATTTT

d_call: TRBD2
clone_size: .
j_call: TRBJ2-5
v_call: TRBV29-1
cdr3_aa: CSVRRTSGRLETQYF
cdr3_nt: TGCAGCGTCCGACGGACTAGCGGGAGGTTGGAGACCCAGTACTTC

d_call: TRBD1
clone_size: once
j_call: TRBJ2-1
v_call: TRBV18
cdr3_aa: CASSPYGQGSYNEQFF
cdr3_nt: TGTGCCAGCTCACCATATGGACAGGGGTCCTACAATGAGCAGTTCTTC

d_call: .
clone_size: .
j_call: TRBJ1-3
v_call: TRBV11-2
cdr3_aa: CASSGHGSGNTIYF
cdr3_nt: TGTGCCAGCAGCGGGCACGGCTCTGGAAACACCATATATTTT

d_call: TRBD2
clone_size: .
j_call: TRBJ2-3
v_call: TRBV27
cdr3_aa: CASSIIPSGASTDTQYF
cdr3_nt: TGTGCCAGCAGTATAATCCCTAGCGGGGCTAGCACAGATACGCAGTATTTT

d_call: .
clone_size: .
j_call: TRBJ1-1
v_call: TRBV7-9
cdr3_aa: CASSYRESPTEAFF
cdr3_nt: TGTGCCAGCAGCTACAGGGAAAGTCCGACTGAAGCTTTCTTT

d_call: .
clone_size: once
j_call: TRBJ2-7
v_call: TRBV7-9
cdr3_aa: CASSSSGTYEQYF
cdr3_nt: TGTGCCAGCAGCTCATCGGGGACCTACGAGCAGTACTTC

d_call: TRBD1
clone_size: .
j_call: TRBJ2-3
v_call: TRBV9
cdr3_aa: CASSDAQGARTDTQYF
cdr3_nt: TGTGCCAGCAGCGACGCACAGGGGGCGCGAACAGATACGCAGTATTTT

d_call: TRBD1
clone_size: .
j_call: TRBJ2-7
v_call: TRBV27
cdr3_aa: CASSLRTGTWYEQYF
cdr3_nt: TGTGCCAGCAGTTTACGGACAGGAACCTGGTACGAGCAGTACTTC

d_call: TRBD1
clone_size: few
j_call: TRBJ2-3
v_call: TRBV18
cdr3_aa: CASSLTGTGTDTQYF
cdr3_nt: TGTGCCAGCTCCTTGACAGGGACAGGCACAGATACGCAGTATTTT

d_call: TRBD2
clone_size: once
j_call: TRBJ2-4
v_call: TRBV4-1
cdr3_aa: CASSQEPAGGLAKNIQYF
cdr3_nt: TGCGCCAGCAGCCAAGAGCCAGCGGGGGGGCTAGCCAAAAACATTCAGTACTTC

d_call: .
clone_size: .
j_call: TRBJ1-2
v_call: TRBV7-2
cdr3_aa: CANSRLRSYTF
cdr3_nt: TGTGCCAACAGCCGTTTGAGGAGCTACACCTTC

d_call: TRBD1
clone_size: .
j_call: TRBJ2-6
v_call: TRBV30
cdr3_aa: CAWSVRGNRGRSGANVLTF
cdr3_nt: TGTGCCTGGAGTGTACGGGGAAACAGGGGGCGTTCTGGGGCCAACGTCCTGACTTTC

d_call: .
clone_size: .
j_call: TRBJ1-6
v_call: TRBV30
cdr3_aa: CAWSVPGLVSPLHF
cdr3_nt: TGTGCCTGGAGTGTACCCGGTTTGGTTTCACCCCTCCACTTT

d_call: .
clone_size: .
j_call: TRBJ2-1
v_call: TRBV29-1
cdr3_aa: CSVEEDWYNEQFF
cdr3_nt: TGCAGCGTTGAAGAGGACTGGTACAATGAGCAGTTCTTC

d_call: .
clone_size: .
j_call: TRBJ2-1
v_call: TRBV11-3
cdr3_aa: CASSAGGGRGYNEQFF
cdr3_nt: TGTGCCAGCAGCGCCGGGGGCGGGAGAGGGTACAATGAGCAGTTCTTC

d_call: TRBD1
clone_size: .
j_call: TRBJ2-1
v_call: TRBV29-1
cdr3_aa: CSGVGTGVVNEQFF
cdr3_nt: TGCAGCGGGGTCGGGACAGGGGTTGTCAATGAGCAGTTCTTC

d_call: .
clone_size: .
j_call: TRBJ1-1
v_call: TRBV7-3
cdr3_aa: CASSLVEAFF
cdr3_nt: TGTGCCAGCAGCCTAGTTGAAGCTTTCTTT

d_call: .
clone_size: .
j_call: TRBJ2-5
v_call: TRBV7-9
cdr3_aa: CASSLGLEQETQYF
cdr3_nt: TGTGCCAGCAGCTTAGGACTAGAACAAGAGACCCAGTACTTC

d_call: TRBD1
clone_size: .
j_call: TRBJ2-1
v_call: TRBV10-3
cdr3_aa: CAIGGQGHNEQFF
cdr3_nt: TGTGCCATCGGGGGACAGGGCCACAATGAGCAGTTCTTC

d_call: .
clone_size: .
j_call: TRBJ2-5
v_call: TRBV21-1
cdr3_aa: CASINSGTGAVTQYF
cdr3_nt: TGTGCCAGCATCAACTCCGGGACAGGGGCTGTGACCCAGTACTTC

d_call: TRBD1
clone_size: .
j_call: TRBJ2-6
v_call: TRBV7-9
cdr3_aa: CASRDRGRLGANVLTF
cdr3_nt: TGTGCCAGCAGAGACAGGGGGCGGTTGGGGGCCAACGTCCTGACTTTC

d_call: TRBD1
clone_size: once
j_call: TRBJ2-7
v_call: TRBV5-1
cdr3_aa: CASSLVGTGSYEQYF
cdr3_nt: TGCGCCAGCAGCTTGGTCGGGACAGGGTCCTACGAGCAGTACTTC

d_call: .
clone_size: .
j_call: TRBJ2-5
v_call: TRBV27
cdr3_aa: CASSLSGTQYF
cdr3_nt: TGTGCCAGCAGTTTAAGCGGGACCCAGTACTTC

d_call: .
clone_size: .
j_call: TRBJ1-3
v_call: TRBV27
cdr3_aa: CASSFRAPGNTIYF
cdr3_nt: TGTGCCAGCAGTTTTAGAGCCCCTGGAAACACCATATATTTT

d_call: TRBD1
clone_size: .
j_call: TRBJ1-1
v_call: TRBV27
cdr3_aa: CASRATGSLNTEAFF
cdr3_nt: TGTGCCAGCAGAGCGACAGGGTCCCTGAACACTGAAGCTTTCTTT

d_call: .
clone_size: few
j_call: TRBJ2-1
v_call: TRBV19
cdr3_aa: CASSVAAGNEQFF
cdr3_nt: TGTGCCAGTAGTGTTGCCGCGGGCAATGAGCAGTTCTTC

d_call: TRBD1
clone_size: .
j_call: TRBJ1-2
v_call: TRBV6-1
cdr3_aa: CASQSDRLPGGYTF
cdr3_nt: TGTGCCAGCCAGTCGGACAGGCTACCTGGTGGCTACACCTTC

d_call: TRBD1
clone_size: .
j_call: TRBJ2-2
v_call: TRBV5-1
cdr3_aa: CASSVQGDGGELFF
cdr3_nt: TGCGCCAGCAGTGTCCAGGGGGATGGCGGGGAGCTGTTTTTT

d_call: .
clone_size: .
j_call: TRBJ2-7
v_call: TRBV5-1
cdr3_aa: CASSYRQVGYEQYF
cdr3_nt: TGCGCCAGCAGCTACCGACAGGTGGGCTACGAGCAGTACTTC

d_call: .
clone_size: .
j_call: TRBJ2-2
v_call: TRBV5-1
cdr3_aa: CASSPGGELFF
cdr3_nt: TGCGCCAGCAGCCCGGGAGGGGAGCTGTTTTTT

d_call: TRBD1
clone_size: .
j_call: TRBJ1-2
v_call: TRBV5-1
cdr3_aa: CASSRLQGIYGYTF
cdr3_nt: TGCGCCAGCAGCCGCTTACAGGGGATCTATGGCTACACCTTC

d_call: .
clone_size: .
j_call: TRBJ2-5
v_call: TRBV5-1
cdr3_aa: CASSRPDIQETQYF
cdr3_nt: TGCGCCAGCAGCCGCCCGGACATCCAAGAGACCCAGTACTTC

d_call: .
clone_size: .
j_call: TRBJ2-7
v_call: TRBV4-1
cdr3_aa: CASSQVGQGYEQYF
cdr3_nt: TGCGCCAGCAGCCAAGTGGGGCAGGGCTACGAGCAGTACTTC

d_call: TRBD1
clone_size: once
j_call: TRBJ2-3
v_call: TRBV10-3
cdr3_aa: CAISGDRDTQYF
cdr3_nt: TGTGCCATCAGTGGGGACAGAGATACGCAGTATTTT

d_call: .
clone_size: .
j_call: TRBJ2-3
v_call: TRBV18
cdr3_aa: CASSPRDTQYF
cdr3_nt: TGTGCCAGCTCACCGCGGGATACGCAGTATTTT

d_call: .
clone_size: .
j_call: TRBJ1-1
v_call: TRBV19
cdr3_aa: CASIRRRGVGTEAFF
cdr3_nt: TGTGCCAGTATCCGCCGCAGGGGAGTCGGCACTGAAGCTTTCTTT

d_call: TRBD1
clone_size: .
j_call: TRBJ1-2
v_call: TRBV5-1
cdr3_aa: CASGQGGSGYTF
cdr3_nt: TGCGCCAGCGGCCAGGGGGGCTCTGGCTACACCTTC